These 5 T cell receptor beta chains share one sample of origin, sequenced in a study of cytomegalovirus exposure and HLA in healthy donors. PCR was performed using 60 Vbeta and 13 Jbeta primers. Sequencing used immunoSEQ multiplex PCR; TCRdb keeps in-frame clones, though not all of them. The repertoire holds approximately 180,000 clones, around 80% seen once, with around 2% in the top ten. The sequenced sample was PBMCs. These receptors were obtained from a man in his late teens or twenties in good health and CMV-seronegative.

This rearrangement joins TRBV14 to TRBJ2-1, with 11 bases that match TRBD2. Germline V gene lookup returns CDR1 SGHDN and CDR2 FVKESK. V lost 8 bases to trimming and J lost 4 bases; unmatched junction nucleotides: 1. The CDR3 runs 13 residues. This CDR3 is CASGTSGYNEQFF. CDR3 bases: TGTGCCAGCGGGACTAGCGGTTACAATGAGCAGTTCTTC.

This clone was recorded a few times. The CDR3 reads CASSFLWREGSYEQFF. CDR3 nucleotide sequence: TGTGCCAGCAGTTTCCTCTGGCGGGAAGGTAGCTATGAGCAGTTCTTC. The J gene is TRBJ2-1, the V gene TRBV27; D is possibly TRBD2 (6 bases). Germline-derived CDR1 and CDR2 are MNHEY and SMNVEV (reference sequence). With 3 bases removed from V and 8 bases from J, the gap between germline ends came to 20 bases. The CDR3 is 16 residues long.

J is TRBJ2-1 and V is TRBV27, with D possibly TRBD1 on 5 matching bases. Trimming took off 5 bases at V and 7 bases at J, with 9 bases between the two ends. Per the germline V gene, CDR1 is MNHEY and CDR2 is SMNVEV (reference sequence). The CDR3 consists of 12 residues. In DNA form, the CDR3 reads TGTGCCAGCAGTAAGGGGCAGAATGAGCAGTTCTTC. Protein product: CASSKGQNEQFF.

CDR3 sequence reads: CASSPRSGNYEQYF. In DNA, the CDR3 is TGTGCCAGCAGCCCCAGGTCAGGAAACTACGAGCAGTACTTC. The V and J genes are TRBV16 and TRBJ2-7, with no clear D. The V end was cut by 4 bases, the J end by 3 bases, with 13 bases between. The CDR3 totals 14 residues. The germline gives CDR1 KGHSY, CDR2 FQNENV.

V and J are TRBV5-1 and TRBJ2-1, with 9 bases matching TRBD1. CDR3 length: 15 residues. Trimming cost V 3 bases and J 1 base; bases outside gene matches: 2. The germline gives CDR1 SGHRS, CDR2 YFSETQ. The CDR3 loop is CASSWTGESYNEQFF. Written as DNA, the CDR3 is TGCGCCAGCAGCTGGACAGGGGAATCCTACAATGAGCAGTTCTTC.